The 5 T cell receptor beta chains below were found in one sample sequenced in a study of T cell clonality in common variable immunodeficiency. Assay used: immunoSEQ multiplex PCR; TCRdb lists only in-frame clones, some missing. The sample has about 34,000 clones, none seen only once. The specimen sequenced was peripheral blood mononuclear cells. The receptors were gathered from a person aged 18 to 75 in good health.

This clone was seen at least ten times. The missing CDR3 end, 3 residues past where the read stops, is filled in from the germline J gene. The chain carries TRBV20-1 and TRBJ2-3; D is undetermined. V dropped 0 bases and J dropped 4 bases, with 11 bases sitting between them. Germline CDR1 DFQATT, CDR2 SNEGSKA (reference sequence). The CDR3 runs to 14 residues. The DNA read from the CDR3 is TGCAGTGCTAGAGATCCTAGAGGAGCAGATACG. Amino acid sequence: CSARDPRGADT. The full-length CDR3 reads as CSARDPRGADTQYF.

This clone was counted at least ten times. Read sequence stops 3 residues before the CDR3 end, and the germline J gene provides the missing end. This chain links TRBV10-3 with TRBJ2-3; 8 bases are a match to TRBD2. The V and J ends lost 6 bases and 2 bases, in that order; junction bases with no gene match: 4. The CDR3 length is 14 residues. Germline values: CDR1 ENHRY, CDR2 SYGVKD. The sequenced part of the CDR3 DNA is TGTGCCATCAGACTAGCGGAGAACACAGATACG. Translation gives CAIRLAENTDT. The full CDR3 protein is CAIRLAENTDTQYF.

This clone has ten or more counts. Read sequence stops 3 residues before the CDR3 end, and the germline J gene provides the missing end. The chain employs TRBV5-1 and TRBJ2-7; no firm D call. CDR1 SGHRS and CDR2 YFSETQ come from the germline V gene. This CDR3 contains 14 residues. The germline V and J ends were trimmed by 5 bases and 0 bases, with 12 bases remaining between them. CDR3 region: CASRLTASSYEQYF. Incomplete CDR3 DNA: TGCGCCAGCAGGTTAACAGCCAGCTCCTACGAG.

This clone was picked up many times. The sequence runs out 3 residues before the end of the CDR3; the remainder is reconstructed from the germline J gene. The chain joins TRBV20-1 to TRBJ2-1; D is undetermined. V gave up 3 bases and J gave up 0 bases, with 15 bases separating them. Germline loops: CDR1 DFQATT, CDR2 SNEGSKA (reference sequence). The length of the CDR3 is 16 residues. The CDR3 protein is CSASDLVPSSYNEQFF. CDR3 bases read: TGCAGTGCTAGTGACCTAGTTCCCAGCTCCTACAATGAG.

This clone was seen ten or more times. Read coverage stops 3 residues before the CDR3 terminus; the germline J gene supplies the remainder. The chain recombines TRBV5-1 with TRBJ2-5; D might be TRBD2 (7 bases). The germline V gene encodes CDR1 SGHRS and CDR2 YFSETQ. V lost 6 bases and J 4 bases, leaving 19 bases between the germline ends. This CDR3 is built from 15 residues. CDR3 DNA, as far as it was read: TGCGCCAGCAAAGAAGGAGCGGGGACACTAGAGACC. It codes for CASKEGAGTLET. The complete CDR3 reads CASKEGAGTLETQYF. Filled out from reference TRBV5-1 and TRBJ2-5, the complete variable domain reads KAGVTQTPRYLIKTRGQQVTLSCSPISGHRSVSWYQQTPGQGLQFLFEYFSETQRNKGNFPGRFSGRQFSNSRSEMNVSTLELGDSALYLCASKEGAGTLETQYFGPGTRLLVL.